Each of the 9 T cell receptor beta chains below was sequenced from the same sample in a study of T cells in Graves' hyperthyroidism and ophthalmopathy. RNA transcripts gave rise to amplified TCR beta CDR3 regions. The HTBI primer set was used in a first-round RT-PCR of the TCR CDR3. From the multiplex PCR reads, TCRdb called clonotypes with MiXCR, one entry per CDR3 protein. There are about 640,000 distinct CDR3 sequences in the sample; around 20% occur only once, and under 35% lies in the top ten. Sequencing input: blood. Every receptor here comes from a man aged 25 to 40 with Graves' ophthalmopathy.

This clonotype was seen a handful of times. CDR3 nucleotides: TGTGCCAGCAGTGGCCCGGGACAGGTTTATAATTCACCCCTCCACTTT. This encodes CASSGPGQVYNSPLHF. The chain links TRBV6-1 to TRBJ1-6; 8 bases agree with TRBD1. Germline lookup yields CDR1 MNHNS and CDR2 SASEGT. Trimming cost V 4 bases and J 4 bases; bases outside gene matches: 6. CDR3 length equals 16 residues.

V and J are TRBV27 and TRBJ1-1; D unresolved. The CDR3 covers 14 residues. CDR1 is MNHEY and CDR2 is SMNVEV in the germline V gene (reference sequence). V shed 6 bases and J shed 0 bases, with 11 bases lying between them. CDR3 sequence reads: CASRLDAMNTEAFF. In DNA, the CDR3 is TGTGCCAGCAGGTTAGATGCGATGAACACTGAAGCTTTCTTT.

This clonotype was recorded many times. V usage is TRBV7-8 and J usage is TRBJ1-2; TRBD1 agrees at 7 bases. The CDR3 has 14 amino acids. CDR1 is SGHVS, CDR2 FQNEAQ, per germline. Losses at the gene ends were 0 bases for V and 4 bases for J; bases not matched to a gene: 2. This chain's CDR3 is CASSLASGGYGYTF. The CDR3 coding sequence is TGTGCCAGCAGCTTAGCTTCAGGGGGCTATGGCTACACCTTC. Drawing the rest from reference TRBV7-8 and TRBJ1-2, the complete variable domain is GAGVSQSPRYKVAKRGQDVALRCDPISGHVSLFWYQQALGQGPEFLTYFQNEAQLDKSGLPSDRFFAERPEGSVSTLKIQRTQQEDSAVYLCASSLASGGYGYTFGSGTRLTVV.

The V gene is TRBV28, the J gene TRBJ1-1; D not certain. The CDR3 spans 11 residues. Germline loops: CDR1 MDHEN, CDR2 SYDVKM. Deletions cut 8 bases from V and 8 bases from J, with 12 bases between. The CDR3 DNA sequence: TGTGCCAGCGATCGGGCCAGCGAAGCTTTCTTT. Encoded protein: CASDRASEAFF.

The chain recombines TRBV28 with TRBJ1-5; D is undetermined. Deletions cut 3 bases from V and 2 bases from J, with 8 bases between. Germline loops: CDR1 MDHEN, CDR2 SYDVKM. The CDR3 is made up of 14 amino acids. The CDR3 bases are TGTGCCAGCAGTTTCCTATTAGGCAATCAGCCCCAGCATTTT. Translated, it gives CASSFLLGNQPQHF.

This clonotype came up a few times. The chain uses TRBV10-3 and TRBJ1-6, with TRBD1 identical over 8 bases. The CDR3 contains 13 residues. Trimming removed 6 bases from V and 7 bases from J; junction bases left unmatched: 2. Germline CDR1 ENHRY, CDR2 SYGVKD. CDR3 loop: CAIRGQENSPLHF. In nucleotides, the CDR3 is TGTGCCATCAGGGGACAGGAGAATTCACCCCTCCACTTT.

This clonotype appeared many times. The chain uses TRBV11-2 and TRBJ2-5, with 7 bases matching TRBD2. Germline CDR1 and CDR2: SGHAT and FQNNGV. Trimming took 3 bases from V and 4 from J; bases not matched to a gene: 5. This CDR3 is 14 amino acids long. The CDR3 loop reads CASSLGRGGETQYF. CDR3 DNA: TGTGCCAGCAGCTTGGGGAGGGGAGGAGAGACCCAGTACTTC.

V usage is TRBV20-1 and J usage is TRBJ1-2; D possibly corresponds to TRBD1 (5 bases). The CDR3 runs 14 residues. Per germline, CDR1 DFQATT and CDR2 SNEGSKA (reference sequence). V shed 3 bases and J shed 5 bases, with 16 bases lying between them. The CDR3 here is CSASQGKGNYGYTF. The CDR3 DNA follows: TGCAGTGCTAGCCAAGGGAAGGGGAATTATGGCTACACCTTC.

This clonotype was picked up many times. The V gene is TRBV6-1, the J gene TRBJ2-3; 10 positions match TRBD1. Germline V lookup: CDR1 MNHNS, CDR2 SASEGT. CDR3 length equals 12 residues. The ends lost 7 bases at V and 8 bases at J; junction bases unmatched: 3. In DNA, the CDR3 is TGTGCCAGCACCGGACAGGGGGGTACGCAGTATTTT. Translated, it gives CASTGQGGTQYF.